This T cell receptor beta chain is from a study of untreated major depressive disorder. General observations from the study: Only three preselected Vbeta families were compared in sequencing. Compared with controls, depressed patients showed more TRBV05-01 (Vbeta 5.1) usage in CD4+ T cells.

A word on this clone: Its specificity is not known.

The CDR3 length is 18 residues. J was trimmed by 4 bases and V by 0 bases; bases with no gene match: 16. Germline CDR1 is SGDLS and CDR2 is YYNGEE. The donors were all European-descended. Typically 85% to 95% of enriched cells were CD4+. Assay used: immunoSEQ multiplex PCR; TCRdb lists only in-frame clones, some missing. The sample has about 18,000 clones; approximately 81% are singletons. This chain uses TRBV9 with TRBJ2-7; 7 bases are a match to TRBD2. Material: CD4+ T cells from PBMCs. The origin of this receptor is a woman younger than 45 in good health. CDR3 nucleotides: TGTGCCAGCAGCGTAGGCCCGGGACTAACCGAGGAGAAATACGAGCAGTACTTC. Its translation is CASSVGPGLTEEKYEQYF.